This T cell receptor (beta chain) was captured in a study of naive and memory T cell subsets. An equimolar mix of two oligonucleotides served as the beta constant-region primer for TRBC1 and TRBC2. TCRdb reprocessed the UMI-ligation and nested PCR reads via MiXCR and lists one record per CDR3 protein. The sample consists of 100,000 or so distinct CDR3 sequences, roughly 7.3% of them appearing once. Ten or more counts support this clonotype. The CDR3 has 17 amino acids. V gave up 2 bases and J gave up 5 bases, with 22 bases separating them. Germline V gene sequence: CDR1 SGDLS, CDR2 YYNGEE. The sample comprised central memory CD4+ T cells from blood. The chain uses TRBV9 and TRBJ2-5; D possibly corresponds to TRBD2 (5 bases). This clonotype was sampled from a human donor in good health. The CDR3: CASSVEASSLGLETQYF. DNA of the CDR3: TGTGCCAGCAGCGTTGAGGCTAGCTCTCTGGGCTTGGAGACCCAGTACTTC.